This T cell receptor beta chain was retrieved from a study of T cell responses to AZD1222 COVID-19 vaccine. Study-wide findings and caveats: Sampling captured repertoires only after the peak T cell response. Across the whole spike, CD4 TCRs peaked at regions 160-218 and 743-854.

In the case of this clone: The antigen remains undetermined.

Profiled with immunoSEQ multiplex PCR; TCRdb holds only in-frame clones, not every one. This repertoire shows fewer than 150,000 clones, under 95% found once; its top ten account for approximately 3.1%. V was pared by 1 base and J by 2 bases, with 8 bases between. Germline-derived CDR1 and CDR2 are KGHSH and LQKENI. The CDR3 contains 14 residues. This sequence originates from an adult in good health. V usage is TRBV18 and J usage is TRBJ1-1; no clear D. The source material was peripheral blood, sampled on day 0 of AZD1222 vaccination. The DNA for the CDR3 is TGTGCCAGCTCACCACGGGGAAGTAACACTGAAGCTTTCTTT. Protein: CASSPRGSNTEAFF.